Listed below are T cell receptor beta chains from one sample, sequenced in a study of blood T cell repertoires in COVID-19. Using immunoSEQ multiplex PCR, the repertoire was profiled, and TCRdb retains in-frame clones only, with some absent. Of about 230,000 clones listed, 65% to 85% are singletons. Sequencing was performed on peripheral blood. These receptors all stem from a woman aged 80 or over with acute or convalescent COVID-19. Each CDR3 is given with its conserved first and last residue. The order of the fields is D gene, clone size, V gene, J gene, CDR3 protein, CDR3 DNA. D genes are given only for firm matches. Clone size, where shown, is once, few, many, or a class for clones that have expanded.

NA	NA	TRBV27	TRBJ1-1	CASSFTVGMNTEAFF	TGTGCCAGCAGTTTTACGGTGGGCATGAACACTGAAGCTTTCTTT
NA	NA	TRBV28	TRBJ2-1	CASSLWGEAYNEQFF	TGTGCCAGCAGTTTGTGGGGGGAGGCCTACAATGAGCAGTTCTTC
NA	NA	TRBV30	TRBJ1-1	CAWSPPGVGTEAFF	TGTGCCTGGAGTCCCCCAGGGGTGGGCACTGAAGCTTTCTTT
TRBD1	NA	TRBV29-1	TRBJ1-1	CSVEQGAHTEAFF	TGCAGCGTTGAACAGGGGGCCCACACTGAAGCTTTCTTT
NA	NA	TRBV29-1	TRBJ2-5	CSVAPGLTETQYF	TGCAGCGTTGCCCCGGGACTGACAGAGACCCAGTACTTC
NA	few	TRBV7-9	TRBJ2-5	CASSPADKQETQYF	TGTGCCAGCAGCCCTGCTGACAAACAAGAGACCCAGTACTTC
TRBD1	once	TRBV18	TRBJ1-1	CASSPRQGPGPAFF	TGTGCCAGCTCACCCAGACAGGGCCCAGGTCCGGCTTTCTTT
NA	NA	TRBV6-5	TRBJ1-6	CASKPGENNSPLHF	TGTGCCAGCAAGCCAGGGGAGAACAATTCACCCCTCCACTTT
NA	NA	TRBV24-1	TRBJ1-2	CATSVRVSGYTF	TGTGCCACCAGTGTCAGGGTGAGTGGCTACACCTTC
TRBD2	NA	TRBV24-1	TRBJ2-5	CATSDNGLAGETQYF	TGTGCCACCAGTGATAATGGACTAGCTGGAGAGACCCAGTACTTC
NA	NA	TRBV5-4	TRBJ1-2	CASSSKVGPGLHTF	TGTGCCAGCAGCTCAAAGGTCGGCCCGGGACTCCACACCTTC
NA	NA	TRBV6-4	TRBJ1-6	CASRLTSDTDSPLHF	TGTGCCAGCAGGCTGACTTCTGATACGGATTCACCCCTCCACTTT
NA	NA	TRBV7-2	TRBJ2-7	CASSLVGGIATYEQYF	TGTGCCAGCAGCTTAGTCGGCGGGATTGCTACCTACGAGCAGTACTTC